The present T cell receptor beta chain was sequenced within a study of cytotoxic CD8 clonotypes in ibrutinib-treated CLL. Study at large: The study included approximately 10 relapsed/refractory and under 16 treatment-naive patients; roughly 18 had IGHV unmutated disease. Overall, about 25 responses were partial and 2 complete; following median roughly 70 months, roughly 15 patients stayed remitted and roughly twelve progressed. Broader study findings: At the start, clonality exceeded age-matched healthy donors and followed circulating CD8+ T-cell counts.

This table comes from immunoSEQ multiplex PCR, and its TCRdb copy is limited to in-frame clones, with some not included. Of 45,000 to 70,000 clones listed, over 55% are singletons. CDR3 length equals 15 residues. Germline V CDR1 and CDR2: MDHEN, SYDVKM. J gave up 5 bases and V 1 base, and 3 bases lay outside the gene matches. Concerning this clone: The antigen remains undetermined.

The receptor was isolated from a human donor with chronic lymphocytic leukemia. The material sequenced was PBMCs, taken after 24 months of ibrutinib treatment. The chain couples TRBV28 to TRBJ1-4, with 8 bases lining up with TRBD1. This chain's CDR3 is CASSLSGQANEKLFF. DNA for the CDR3: TGTGCCAGCAGTTTATCGGGACAGGCAAATGAAAAACTGTTTTTT.